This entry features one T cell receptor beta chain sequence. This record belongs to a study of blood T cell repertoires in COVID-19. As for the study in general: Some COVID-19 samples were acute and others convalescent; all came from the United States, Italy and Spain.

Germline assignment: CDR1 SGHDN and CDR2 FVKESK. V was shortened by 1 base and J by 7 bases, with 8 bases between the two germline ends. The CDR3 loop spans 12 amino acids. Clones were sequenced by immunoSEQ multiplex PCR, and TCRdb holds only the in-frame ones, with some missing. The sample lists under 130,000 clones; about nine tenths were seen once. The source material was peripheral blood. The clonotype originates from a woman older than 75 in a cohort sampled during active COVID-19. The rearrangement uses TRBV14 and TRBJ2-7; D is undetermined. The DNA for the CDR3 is TGTGCCAGCAGCCAAGGACCCGGGGAGCAGTACTTC. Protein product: CASSQGPGEQYF.